One T cell receptor (beta chain) is described in this entry. This clonotype showed up many times. The antigen this receptor binds is unknown. Base qualities are not provided; no much larger clone lies one nucleotide away. These data belong to a study of regulatory T cells in long-lasting Graves disease (dated by TCRdb to about 2021). For the study in its entirety: Persistent Graves' disease meant more than 5 years of antithyroid drug treatment with TSH receptor autoantibodies that stayed positive. In the clinical cohort, patients with persistent Graves' disease had used antithyroid drugs for an average of about 10 years. TCR sequencing covered around 13 persistent and some 20 newly diagnosed Graves' disease patients, around 33 samples in total. Peripheral blood TCR sequencing and RNA sequencing compared persistent Graves' disease patients with newly diagnosed Graves' disease patients. The study took place in China and was registered as a clinical trial.

On the study overall, not on this receptor specifically: TRBV28, TRBJ1-2 and TRBJ2-5 were preferentially used in persistent disease, while TRBV20-1 and TRBJ2-1 were favored in newly diagnosed disease. More public clonotypes were shared among persistent patients (roughly 2,700) than among newly diagnosed patients (roughly 1,000). Because the primary lesion, thyroid tissue, could not be accessed, the study looked at peripheral blood alone. Compared with newly diagnosed patients, patients with persistent Graves' disease had lower TCR Shannon entropy and fewer highly expanded clones, which suggests clonal expansion. Sequencing and analysis were restricted to the TCR beta chain. The authors acknowledged the small sample size as a limitation that may reduce accuracy.

This specimen's time point label, per the study, means: persistent/refractory GD, antithyroid drugs over 5 years with positive TRAb. For both TCR sequencing and RNA sequencing, RNA was extracted from PBMCs in TRIzol. The diagnosis of Graves' disease followed American Thyroid Association guidelines. Patients were recruited from an endocrinology department in Xi'an, China. Each patient gave around 9.2 milliliters of peripheral blood, collected in an EDTA anticoagulant tube. Ficoll Paque Plus density gradient separation was used to isolate PBMCs, and no additional T cell sorting was done. An Agilent 2100 Bioanalyzer and agarose gel were used to assess RNA quality, and a NanoDrop 2000 was used to measure RNA concentration. Libraries were built with multiplex PCR. The run used an Illumina HiSeq 4000. To build TCR beta libraries, CDR3 regions were amplified by Arm-PCR using iRepertoire HTBI primers. Before sequencing, the PCR products went through gel purification. As for the original processing: Gene usage analysis of CDR3 amino acid clonotypes relied on the 55 to 80 TRBV and about 13 TRBJ segments identified across samples. Filtered high-quality paired reads were merged into contigs using COPE and FqMerger. Contigs were aligned with BLAST to IMGT TRBV, TRBD and TRBJ reference genes, and CDR3 was defined per IMGT. Highly expanded clones were defined as clonotypes with a frequency above 0.1%. Shannon entropy was used to measure repertoire diversity, and the Gini coefficient was used to measure V-J evenness. A clonotype found in more than one individual was treated as public. TCRdb reran the public reads through fastp at Q25 and MiXCR, keeping productive beta chains. Rows merge per CDR3 protein into single entries with the most common DNA and genes. For this entry, the V and J calls and clone size follow TCRdb and not the study's own pipeline. Across this sample there are around 400,000 distinct CDR3 sequences, with 23% seen only once. The biggest ten clones account for approximately 28% of the sample.

CDR1 MNHEY and CDR2 SVGAGI were looked up in the germline V gene. The junction carries 14 bases between V and J, which are trimmed by 4 bases and 2 bases respectively. The CDR3, cysteine through phenylalanine, is 15 amino acids long. The DNA shown is the 45-base CDR3, in frame from base 1. This TCR came from a woman aged 40 to 50 with Graves disease. Donor details come from another sample of the same person, matched by shared clones. In this chain, TRBV6-5 is recombined with TRBJ1-1, with the D gene not confidently named. The material sequenced was peripheral blood mononuclear cells (PBMCs), taken when the disease was refractory, from a patient treated with antithyroid drugs. The CDR3 protein sequence reads: CASSSGAGPNTEAFF. The DNA sequence is as follows: TGTGCCAGCAGTTCGGGTGCAGGACCCAACACTGAAGCTTTCTTT.